This entry features one T cell receptor (beta chain) sequence. Its specificity is unknown. This entry belongs to a study of long-term antiretroviral therapy in people with HIV. Study-wide results and caveats: The blood, collected between about 2003 and 2017, was possibly taken under older ART regimens. Clones that had undergone expansion before ART prevailed in the repertoire throughout all time points.

Sequencing relied on immunoSEQ assay v3.0, run at survey level. The repertoire was sequenced with immunoSEQ multiplex PCR; TCRdb's copy has only in-frame clones and lacks some. Found here are about 36,000 clones, around 80% of them singletons; the top ten hold around 6.3%. Trimming pared 6 bases from V and 9 bases from J, leaving 15 bases between. This CDR3 is built from 13 residues. Germline V gene lookup returns CDR1 LNHDA and CDR2 SQIVND (reference sequence). Specimen: unsorted PBMCs, collected 0.6 years after starting antiretroviral therapy. This clonotype was obtained from a man in his late teens or twenties with HIV. The V call is TRBV19, the J call TRBJ1-5; TRBD1 is a possible D gene (6 bases). The CDR3 region is CASRDLGAGPQHF. The CDR3 DNA sequence: TGTGCCAGTAGAGACTTGGGGGCAGGGCCCCAGCATTTT.